A selection of T cell receptor beta chains follows, all from one sample in a study of technical replicates of blood from four donors. Sequenced by immunoSEQ multiplex PCR; TCRdb stores in-frame clones only, minus some. The sample lists under 55,000 clones; approximately 95% were seen once. The sequencing sample was made of T cells isolated from PBMCs. Receptor source: a human donor in good health. The CDR3 runs from the conserved cysteine through the conserved F or W. Each record gives: clone size, CDR3 length, J gene, V gene, D gene, CDR3 DNA, CDR3 protein. A D gene is named only where the DNA matches it firmly. Rows give clone size only sometimes, using once, few, many, or a class for an expanded clone.

>once|15|TRBJ1-1|TRBV5-1|.
TGCGCCAGCAGCTTGCACCCGGGATTTAACACTGAAGCTTTCTTT
CASSLHPGFNTEAFF
>.|14|TRBJ2-5|TRBV11-2|.
TGTGCCAGCAGCCGGACAGGGAGGGGAGAGACCCAGTACTTC
CASSRTGRGETQYF
>.|17|TRBJ1-5|TRBV5-6|TRBD1
TGTGCCAGCAGCGTCTACCTAGGACAGGCGGGCAATCAGCCCCAGCATTTT
CASSVYLGQAGNQPQHF
>.|18|TRBJ1-1|TRBV5-1|.
TGCGCCAGCAGCTTGGTATTCGGGGGGGCGCGTTTGAACACTGAAGCTTTCTTT
CASSLVFGGARLNTEAFF
>once|15|TRBJ1-2|TRBV28|.
TGTGCCAGCAGTTTATCTTTGGGGGGGAGCTATGGCTACACCTTC
CASSLSLGGSYGYTF
>.|17|TRBJ1-5|TRBV4-1|.
TGCGCCAGCAGCCAAGATCCTATATCAGGGAGGATAGAGCCCCAGCATTTT
CASSQDPISGRIEPQHF
>.|13|TRBJ1-5|TRBV6-5|.
TGTGCCAGCAGCCCGAACAGGGCCCAGCCCCAGCATTTT
CASSPNRAQPQHF
>.|14|TRBJ1-2|TRBV5-1|TRBD1
TGCGCCAGCAGCTCCGGGACAGCCAACTATGGCTACACCTTC
CASSSGTANYGYTF
>.|16|TRBJ2-5|TRBV7-2|.
TGTGCCAGCACCTTACGGAGGGCCTTATTTGGGGAGACCCAGTACTTC
CASTLRRALFGETQYF
>few|14|TRBJ1-1|TRBV27|.
TGTGCCAGCAGTCCAGGACTCCTGAACACTGAAGCTTTCTTT
CASSPGLLNTEAFF
>.|16|TRBJ2-5|TRBV11-3|TRBD2
TGTGCCAGCAGCTTCTGGGGACTAGCGGGAGTAGAGACCCAGTACTTC
CASSFWGLAGVETQYF
>.|11|TRBJ2-5|TRBV13|.
TGTGCCAGCAGCTTGACAGGGACCCAGTACTTC
CASSLTGTQYF
>.|17|TRBJ2-1|TRBV9|.
TGTGCCAGCAGCCAGAGGTCGACGGCCAGCTCCTACAATGAGCAGTTCTTC
CASSQRSTASSYNEQFF
>once|16|TRBJ2-3|TRBV11-3|TRBD2
TGTGCCAGCACCTTGGGGACTAGCGGGATTACAGATACGCAGTATTTT
CASTLGTSGITDTQYF
>.|16|TRBJ2-1|TRBV29-1|.
TGCAGCGTTGAAGATCTTCCAGGGGTTGAATACAATGAGCAGTTCTTC
CSVEDLPGVEYNEQFF
>.|16|TRBJ1-1|TRBV4-3|.
TGCGCCAGCAGCCAAGTCTTGTTTCTTAGGAACACTGAAGCTTTCTTT
CASSQVLFLRNTEAFF
>.|13|TRBJ1-2|TRBV5-6|.
TGTGCCAGCAGCTTGGTGGATAGGGGGGGCTACACCTTC
CASSLVDRGGYTF
>once|15|TRBJ2-3|TRBV9|.
TGTGCCAGCAGCTACGGGACAACCCTAGCAGATACGCAGTATTTT
CASSYGTTLADTQYF
>.|14|TRBJ2-7|TRBV7-2|.
TGTGCCAGCAGCTCCGGGTTCCCTACGCCTGAGCAGTACTTC
CASSSGFPTPEQYF
>.|15|TRBJ2-1|TRBV5-1|.
TGCGCCAGCAGCAGCCGACACCCGGGGTTCGATGAGCAGTTCTTC
CASSSRHPGFDEQFF
>.|15|TRBJ2-7|TRBV4-1|.
TGCGCCAGCAGCCATAAGGTCCGAGGATTCTACGAGCAGTACTTC
CASSHKVRGFYEQYF
>.|14|TRBJ1-1|TRBV11-2|.
TGTGCCAGCAGGGACATCGGGTCAAACACTGAAGCTTTCTTT
CASRDIGSNTEAFF
>.|14|TRBJ1-2|TRBV28|.
TGTGCCAGCAGTTTAATCAGCAGGGGCGACGGCTACACCTTC
CASSLISRGDGYTF
>.|15|TRBJ1-5|TRBV9|TRBD1
TGTGCCAGCAGCTCGCACGGGACAGTCAATCAGCCCCAGCATTTT
CASSSHGTVNQPQHF
>once|10|TRBJ2-1|TRBV7-9|.
TGTGCCAGCAGCTTACGGGAGCAGTTCTTC
CASSLREQFF
>.|11|TRBJ1-2|TRBV6-1|.
TGTGCCAGCAGTGAATTTTGGGCCTACACCTTC
CASSEFWAYTF
>.|16|TRBJ1-5|TRBV2|TRBD1
TGTGCCAGCAGCAAAATAGGACAGGGGCCCCCTCAGCCCCAGCATTTT
CASSKIGQGPPQPQHF
>.|14|TRBJ2-2|TRBV6-1|.
TGTGCCAGCAGTAGGGGCAGGGGCATCGGGGAGCTGTTTTTT
CASSRGRGIGELFF
>.|15|TRBJ1-5|TRBV19|TRBD1
TGTGCCAGTAGGCGGACAGGGGAAGGCAATCAGCCCCAGCATTTT
CASRRTGEGNQPQHF
>.|11|TRBJ1-1|TRBV30|.
TGTGCCTGGAGTGTAGGGGAGGGAGCTTTCTTT
CAWSVGEGAFF
>once|15|TRBJ1-5|TRBV27|.
TGTGCCAGCAGTAGGGCTCAAACAGGTAATCAGCCCCAGCATTTT
CASSRAQTGNQPQHF
>.|14|TRBJ1-3|TRBV6-5|.
TGTGCCACCAGACAGTTCTTCTCTGGAAACACCATATATTTT
CATRQFFSGNTIYF
>.|13|TRBJ1-1|TRBV9|.
TGTGCCAGCAGCGTAGAGGGGGGGACTGAAGCTTTCTTT
CASSVEGGTEAFF
>.|15|TRBJ1-1|TRBV30|TRBD1
TGTGCCGCAAGAAGGGGACAGGGAGGTTACACTGAAGCTTTCTTT
CAARRGQGGYTEAFF
>few|15|TRBJ2-1|TRBV28|.
TGTGCCAGCAGTAACAGGAATCTCGTATACAATGAGCAGTTCTTC
CASSNRNLVYNEQFF
>.|15|TRBJ2-1|TRBV6-1|TRBD2
TGTGCCAGCAGTGGGACTAGCGGGTACTACAATGAGCAGTTCTTC
CASSGTSGYYNEQFF
>.|13|TRBJ2-7|TRBV27|.
TGTGCCAGCAGTTTTGGGACTGAATACGAGCAGTACTTC
CASSFGTEYEQYF
>.|13|TRBJ1-1|TRBV27|TRBD1
TGTGCCAGCAGTTTATTACAGGGGGATAGAGCTTTCTTT
CASSLLQGDRAFF
>.|15|TRBJ2-1|TRBV5-4|TRBD2
TGTGCCAGCAGCTTGTGGACTAGCGGGAGCGATGAGCAGTTCTTC
CASSLWTSGSDEQFF
>.|15|TRBJ1-4|TRBV5-6|.
TGTGCCAGCAGCTCGATACAGGGAAGTAGTGAAAAACTGTTTTTT
CASSSIQGSSEKLFF
>.|12|TRBJ2-3|TRBV19|.
TGTGCCAGTACGGGGGGCACAGATACGCAGTATTTT
CASTGGTDTQYF
>.|16|TRBJ1-5|TRBV19|TRBD1
TGTGCCAGTACGGCAGGGACAGGAGTGAGCAATCAGCCCCAGCATTTT
CASTAGTGVSNQPQHF
>once|12|TRBJ2-1|TRBV11-3|.
TGTGCCAGCAGCTTCCAGGGCGATGAGCAGTTCTTC
CASSFQGDEQFF
>.|13|TRBJ1-1|TRBV7-9|.
TGTGCCAGCAAGGGAAGCGGGGACACTGAAGCTTTCTTT
CASKGSGDTEAFF
>.|14|TRBJ2-1|TRBV6-5|TRBD2
TGTGCCAGCAGTTGGACTAGCGGGAGGAGTGAGCAGTTCTTC
CASSWTSGRSEQFF